A single T cell receptor beta chain is shown here with its context. Germline values: CDR1 SGHVS, CDR2 FQNEAQ. V was pared by 4 bases and J by 8 bases, with 14 bases between. The CDR3 contains 13 residues. Sequenced by immunoSEQ multiplex PCR; TCRdb stores in-frame clones only, minus some. The sample contains about 190,000 clones, more than 75% of which appear only once. The sample belongs to a study of blood T cell repertoires in COVID-19. Sequencing was done on a sample of PBMCs or T cells enriched from blood (not recorded which). This sequence was found in a woman aged 45-59 years with acute COVID-19. The rearrangement uses TRBV7-8 and TRBJ1-1; D may be TRBD1 (6 bases). CDR3 DNA: TGTGCCAGCAGCTCAAGACAGAGGGGGGAAGCTTTCTTT. Its protein product is CASSSRQRGEAFF.